This T cell receptor (beta chain) emerged from a study of T cell responses to AZD1222 COVID-19 vaccine. Whole-study findings and limits: Unmutated variant regions reportedly attract nearly half of all spike-specific TCRs. Donors were largely white British and mainly female; clonal diversity was possibly underestimated. Seropositivity was recorded at baseline in only a handful of AZD1222 recipients.

Generated by immunoSEQ multiplex PCR, the TCRdb table keeps only in-frame clones and is missing some. The profile shows over 100,000 clones, about nine tenths of them singletons. Remarks on this clone: The target antigen is unknown.

Germline CDR1 and CDR2: SGHRS and YFSETQ. The J segment lost 6 bases and the V segment lost 0 bases, leaving 6 bases of the junction unmatched. The CDR3 length is 15 residues. The source material was peripheral blood, sampled on day 0 of AZD1222 vaccination. This rearrangement joins TRBV5-1 to TRBJ1-2; 9 bases are shared with TRBD1. This sequence originates from an adult in good health. The CDR3 loop reads CASSLGGTGLDGYTF. The CDR3 region has the DNA TGCGCCAGCAGCTTGGGTGGGACAGGGTTGGATGGCTACACCTTC.